This T cell receptor beta chain was identified during a study of blood T cell repertoires in COVID-19. About the research overall: COVID-19 samples, acute and convalescent, were from the United States, Italy and Spain. PBMCs, B-cell-depleted T cells, or T cells provided the cDNA or gDNA that made up the material.

In germline, CDR1 is LGHDT, CDR2 YNNKEL (reference sequence). V dropped 5 bases and J dropped 5 bases, with 12 bases sitting between them. The CDR3 extends over 14 amino acids. Authors' data handling: For nucleated cells, counts were estimated from reference gene primer amplification. Clones were sequenced by immunoSEQ multiplex PCR, and TCRdb holds only the in-frame ones, with some missing. That table furnishes V, J and clone size, whereas the DNA furnished D and trimming. The repertoire holds about 150,000 clones, with approximately 88% as singletons. The source is a man aged 65-85 years with acute or convalescent COVID-19. The chain couples TRBV3-1 (or the pseudogene TRBV3-2) to TRBJ1-4; D is ambiguous. Sequenced material: peripheral blood. The CDR3 DNA sequence: TGTGCCAGCAGCGCATTTGACGGGAATGAAAAACTGTTTTTT. Its protein is CASSAFDGNEKLFF.